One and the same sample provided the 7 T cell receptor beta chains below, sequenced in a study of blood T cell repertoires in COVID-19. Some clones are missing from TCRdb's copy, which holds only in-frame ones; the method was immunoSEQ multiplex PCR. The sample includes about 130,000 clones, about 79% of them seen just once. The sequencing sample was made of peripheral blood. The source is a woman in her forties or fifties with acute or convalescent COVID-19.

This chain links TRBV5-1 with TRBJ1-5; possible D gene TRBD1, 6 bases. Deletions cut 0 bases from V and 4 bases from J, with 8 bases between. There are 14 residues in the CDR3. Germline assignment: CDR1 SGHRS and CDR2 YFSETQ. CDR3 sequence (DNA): TGCGCCAGCAGCTTGGGTACAGGGAATCAGCCCCAGCATTTT. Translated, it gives CASSLGTGNQPQHF.

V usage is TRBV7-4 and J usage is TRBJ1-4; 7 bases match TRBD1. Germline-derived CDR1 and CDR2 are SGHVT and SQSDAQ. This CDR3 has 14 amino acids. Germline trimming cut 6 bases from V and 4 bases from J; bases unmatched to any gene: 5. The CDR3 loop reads CASRQGRGNEKLFF. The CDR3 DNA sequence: TGTGCCAGCAGACAGGGGCGCGGTAATGAAAAACTGTTTTTT.

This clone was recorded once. CDR3 DNA sequence: TGTGCCTGGAGTTCTCGCTCAGGGGCTTCGGGTGAAAAACTGTTTTTT. Amino acids: CAWSSRSGASGEKLFF. The chain links TRBV30 to TRBJ1-4; D might be TRBD1 (6 bases). CDR1 is GTSNPN and CDR2 is SVGIG in the germline V gene (reference sequence). The CDR3 consists of 16 residues. V was shortened by 2 bases and J by 7 bases, with 20 bases between the two germline ends.

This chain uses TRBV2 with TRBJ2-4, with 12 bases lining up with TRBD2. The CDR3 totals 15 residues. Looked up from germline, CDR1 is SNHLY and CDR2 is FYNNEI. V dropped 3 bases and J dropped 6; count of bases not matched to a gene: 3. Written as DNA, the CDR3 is TGTGCCAGCAGTGAGGCACTAGCGGGGGGAAACATTCAGTACTTC. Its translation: CASSEALAGGNIQYF.

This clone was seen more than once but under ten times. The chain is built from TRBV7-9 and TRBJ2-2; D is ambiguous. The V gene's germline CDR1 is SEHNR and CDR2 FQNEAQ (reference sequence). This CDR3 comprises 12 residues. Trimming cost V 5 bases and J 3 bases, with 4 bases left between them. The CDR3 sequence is CASSPYTGELFF. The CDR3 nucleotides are TGTGCCAGCAGCCCCTACACCGGGGAGCTGTTTTTT.

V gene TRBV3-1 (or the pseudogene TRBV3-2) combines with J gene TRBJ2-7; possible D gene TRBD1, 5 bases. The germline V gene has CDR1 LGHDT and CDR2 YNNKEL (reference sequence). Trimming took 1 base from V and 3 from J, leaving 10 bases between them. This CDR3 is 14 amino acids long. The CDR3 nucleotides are TGTGCCAGCAGCCAAGCAGGGATTGACTACGAGCAGTACTTC. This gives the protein CASSQAGIDYEQYF.

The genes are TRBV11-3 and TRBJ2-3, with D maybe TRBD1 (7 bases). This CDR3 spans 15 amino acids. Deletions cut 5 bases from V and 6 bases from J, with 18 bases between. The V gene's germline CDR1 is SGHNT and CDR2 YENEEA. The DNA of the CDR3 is TGTGCCAGCAGCCCCCGGACAGGAGGGATTGATACGCAGTATTTT. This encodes CASSPRTGGIDTQYF.